Presented here are 8 T cell receptor beta chains from one specimen sequenced in a study of beta chain features in type 1 diabetes. TCRB transcripts that were expressed got sequenced, as all of the isolated RNA had been reverse transcribed. Sequencing was performed with immunoSEQ multiplex PCR; in TCRdb, only in-frame clones are kept and a portion is missing. The sample shows 350,000 to 450,000 clones, about 14% of them seen only once. The sequenced sample consisted of naive CD4+ T cells from blood. The source of these receptors is a man in his thirties or forties in good health.

V is TRBV29-1 and J is TRBJ1-2; D is possibly TRBD1 (6 bases). Germline V CDR1 and CDR2: SQVTM, ANQGSEA. Trimming shortened V by 6 bases and J by 2 bases, and 13 bases separated the two germline ends. The CDR3 is made up of 13 amino acids. As DNA, the CDR3 is TGCAGCGTGGGGGCAGGGAAAAACTATGGCTACACCTTC. Its translation: CSVGAGKNYGYTF. Supplemented by reference TRBV29-1 and TRBJ1-2, the full variable domain reads SAVISQKPSRDICQRGTSLTIQCQVDSQVTMMFWYRQQPGQSLTLIATANQGSEATYESGFVIDKFPISRPNLTFSTLTVSNMSPEDSSIYLCSVGAGKNYGYTFGSGTRLTVV.

With regard to this clone: The junction differs from germline at one of its ends, possibly a read error. This chain connects TRBV29-1 to TRBJ1-1; 7 bases fit TRBD1. This CDR3 has 12 amino acids. CDR1 and CDR2 (germline): SQVTM, ANQGSEA. Written as DNA, the CDR3 is TGCAGCGTTGCACAGGGGAACGCTGAAGCTTTCTTT. As protein: CSVAQGNAEAFF.

V gene TRBV7-9 combines with J gene TRBJ2-5; 11 nucleotides agree with TRBD2. CDR3 length: 14 amino acids. The germline V gene encodes CDR1 SEHNR and CDR2 FQNEAQ (reference sequence). V lost 7 bases, J lost 7 bases, and 8 bases stayed unmatched. The CDR3 is CASTVAGGPRTQYF. CDR3 DNA: TGTGCCAGCACCGTAGCGGGAGGGCCTCGGACCCAGTACTTC.

The rearrangement uses TRBV5-4 and TRBJ2-1; the match to TRBD1 covers 8 bases. Germline V gene sequence: CDR1 SGHNT, CDR2 YYREEE (reference sequence). Unmatched junction bases numbered 5, after V lost 3 bases and J lost 9 bases. This CDR3 has 13 amino acids. CDR3: CASSSGQGREQFF. CDR3 coding DNA: TGTGCCAGCAGCTCCGGACAGGGCCGTGAGCAGTTCTTC. Using reference TRBV5-4 and TRBJ2-1 for the parts outside the CDR3, the full variable domain is ETGVTQSPTHLIKTRGQQVTLRCSSQSGHNTVSWYQQALGQGPQFIFQYYREEENGRGNFPPRFSGLQFPNYSSELNVNALELDDSALYLCASSSGQGREQFFGPGTRLTVL.

J is TRBJ1-2 and V is TRBV10-3; D gene unclear. V dropped 2 bases and J dropped 5 bases, with 12 bases sitting between them. The CDR3 has 14 amino acids. CDR1 is ENHRY and CDR2 is SYGVKD in the germline V gene. The CDR3 coding sequence is TGTGCCATCAGTGAGGGACGAGGAGCGTATGGCTACACCTTC. It encodes CAISEGRGAYGYTF.

This clone has more than one count but fewer than ten. The rearrangement links TRBV2 to TRBJ2-1; 11 bases are shared with TRBD1. The trim removed 8 bases at V and 7 bases at J, leaving 7 bases unmatched. The CDR3 has 14 amino acids. Germline V lookup: CDR1 SNHLY, CDR2 FYNNEI. CDR3 nucleotides: TGTGCCAGCCTATACCGGGACAGGGGGAATGAGCAGTTCTTC. It specifies CASLYRDRGNEQFF. Full variable domain (rest looked up from reference TRBV2 and TRBJ2-1): EPEVTQTPSHQVTQMGQEVILRCVPISNHLYFYWYRQILGQKVEFLVSFYNNEISEKSEIFDDQFSVERPDGSNFTLKIRSTKLEDSAMYFCASLYRDRGNEQFFGPGTRLTVL.

There are a few counts of this clone. This chain links TRBV7-3 with TRBJ1-4; D is ambiguous. V lost 5 bases and J lost 8, with 15 bases in between. Per the germline V gene, CDR1 is SGHTA and CDR2 is FQGTGA. The CDR3 is 14 amino acids. As DNA, the CDR3 is TGTGCCAGCAGCGAGACGGGTGGTTGGGAAAAACTGTTTTTT. This translates into CASSETGGWEKLFF.

The chain joins TRBV6-5 to TRBJ1-1, with D possibly matching TRBD1 (5 bases). The CDR3 length is 13 residues. V shed 8 bases and J shed 0 bases, with 10 bases lying between them. Germline V CDR1 and CDR2: MNHEY, SVGAGI. CDR3 nucleotide sequence: TGTGCCAGCTGGCGGGGGGTGAACACTGAAGCTTTCTTT. Its protein product is CASWRGVNTEAFF.